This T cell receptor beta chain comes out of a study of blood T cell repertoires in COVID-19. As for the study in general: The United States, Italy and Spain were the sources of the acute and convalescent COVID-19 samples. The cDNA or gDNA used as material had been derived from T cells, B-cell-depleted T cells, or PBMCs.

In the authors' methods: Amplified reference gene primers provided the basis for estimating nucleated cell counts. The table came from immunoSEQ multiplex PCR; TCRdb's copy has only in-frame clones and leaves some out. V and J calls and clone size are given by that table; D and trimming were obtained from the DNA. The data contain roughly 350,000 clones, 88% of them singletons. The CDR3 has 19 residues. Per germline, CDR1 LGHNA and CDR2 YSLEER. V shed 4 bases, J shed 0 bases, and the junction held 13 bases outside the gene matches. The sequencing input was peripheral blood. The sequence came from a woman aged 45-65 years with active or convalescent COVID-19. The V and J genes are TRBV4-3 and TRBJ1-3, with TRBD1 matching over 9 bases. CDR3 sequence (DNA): TGCGCCAGCAGCCCCGAACGGGGACAGGGTACAGTCTCTGGAAACACCATATATTTT. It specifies CASSPERGQGTVSGNTIYF.